This T cell receptor beta chain was found in a study of cytomegalovirus exposure and HLA in healthy donors. Study-wide results and limits: Earlier analysis looked at TCR beta V segments, and most were productive about 90% or about 30% of the time. When the data were analyzed later, several of the most significant clusters appeared to be linked to common viral pathogens. The authors later linked a missense DCLRE1C variant to TCR beta V- and J-gene trimming. HLA-A and HLA-B allele assignments for most subjects were reportedly predicted accurately using TCR beta sequences.

Comment on this clone: Its antigen is unknown.

V lost 0 bases, J lost 7 bases, and 10 bases lay in between. Germline values: CDR1 SGDLS, CDR2 YYNGEE. The CDR3 has 13 residues. PCR used 60 Vbeta primers and 13 Jbeta primers. TCRdb's copy holds only in-frame clones and misses some; the assay was immunoSEQ multiplex PCR. The sample contains over 150,000 clones, less than 85% of which appear only once. This sequence originates from a man aged 18 to 30 in good health and CMV-seronegative. Material: PBMCs. The rearrangement uses TRBV9 and TRBJ1-2; D unresolved. The CDR3, as DNA: TGTGCCAGCAGCGTAGCGGGGATGGGTGGCTACACCTTC. It is translated as CASSVAGMGGYTF.